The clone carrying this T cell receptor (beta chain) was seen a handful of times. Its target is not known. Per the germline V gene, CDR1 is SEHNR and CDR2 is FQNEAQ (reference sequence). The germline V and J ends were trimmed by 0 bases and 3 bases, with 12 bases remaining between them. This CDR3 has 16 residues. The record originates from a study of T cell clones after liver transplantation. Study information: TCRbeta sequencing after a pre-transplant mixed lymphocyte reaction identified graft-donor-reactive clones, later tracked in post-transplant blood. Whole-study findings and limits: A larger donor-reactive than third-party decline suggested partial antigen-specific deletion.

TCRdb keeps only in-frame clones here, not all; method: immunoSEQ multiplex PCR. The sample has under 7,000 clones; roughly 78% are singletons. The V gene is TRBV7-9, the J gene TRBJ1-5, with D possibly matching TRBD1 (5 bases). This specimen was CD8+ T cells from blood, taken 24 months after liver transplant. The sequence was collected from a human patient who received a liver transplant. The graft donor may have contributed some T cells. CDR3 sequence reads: CASSLALRQNNQPQHF. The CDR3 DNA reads TGTGCCAGCAGCTTAGCCCTTAGACAGAACAATCAGCCCCAGCATTTT.